Detailed here is one T cell receptor beta chain. Its antigen remains unidentified. No much larger clone is present one base from it, and per-base qualities are unavailable. These data originate in a study of beta chain features in type 1 diabetes (dated by TCRdb to between 2017 and 2018). Background for the entire study: No differences in mean age, gender distribution, total cell number or subset yield were found between patients and healthy donors. A total of roughly 100 million sorted cells were examined across all samples, and a strong correlation was observed between cell number per subset and RNA yield. The study compared TCRB repertoires of sorted circulating CD4+ T cell subsets between recently diagnosed type 1 diabetes patients and matched healthy donors. Whereas all 30 or so donors provided naive and central memory subsets, regulatory and stem cell-like memory subsets were isolated from just 8 patients and about 8 healthy donors.

Overall results and qualifications from the work: A moderate but significant shortening of TCRB CDR3 length was observed in type 1 diabetes patients in all four CD4+ subsets. PCR may preferentially amplify shorter templates, but because patient and control samples were amplified and corrected together, any resulting skew would affect both groups equally. The naive, central memory and regulatory TCRB repertoires appeared to resemble one another more closely among patients than among healthy donors. Because small numbers of individuals were included in the HLA sub-analyses, any influence of HLA type on TCRB rearrangement was left unresolved. Because cDNA was sequenced instead of genomic DNA, activated cells with high expression could be over-represented, although the groups did not differ in activation or CD3 levels. At VDJ recombination sites, patients with type 1 diabetes made fewer insertions and deleted more nucleotides, a pattern implying thymic rearrangement abnormalities.

The germline V gene sets CDR1 to SNHLY and CDR2 to FYNNEI. Trimming takes 1 base off V and 3 bases off J; junction bases not matched to a gene: 10. The CDR3 starts with the cysteine, ends with the phenylalanine, and has 17 residues. Of the read, only the CDR3 DNA is kept; its 51 bases are in frame from base 1. Each donor gave one peripheral blood draw, approximately 120 mL on average, collected into heparinised tubes. Naive, central memory, regulatory and stem cell-like memory CD4+ T cells were sorted on a BD FACSAria II using a panel including CD45RO, CCR7, CD25, CD127, CD95 and CD27. Purity was above 95% for every sorted population. PBMCs were separated immediately by Lymphoprep density gradient centrifugation and were stained directly, without being cultured. To minimize batch effects, samples were stained and sorted in pairs, one healthy donor with one patient per experiment. The High Capacity cDNA Reverse Transcription Kit was used to reverse transcribe all of the isolated RNA, meaning that expressed TCRB transcripts were what got sequenced. Deep immunoSEQ sequencing was applied to naive, central memory and regulatory T cell samples, giving an average of roughly 3.5 million total reads per sample. Sorted cells were lysed in RLT buffer, and RNA was extracted using DNase-treated RNeasy Micro or Mini kits according to cell number. To prevent cross-contamination, each cell subset was processed individually, whereas patient and healthy donor samples were processed jointly. Using the immunoSEQ multiplex PCR, TCRB sequences were amplified from cDNA into 87-bp fragments spanning the CDR3 region. Amplicons were sequenced on the Illumina HiSeq platform. The authors' analysis ran thus. Synthetic template baselines were used to correct PCR bias computationally, reads within Hamming distance 2 were collapsed together, and singletons that could not be merged were discarded. Reads were aligned against IMGT to assign V, D and J genes, CDR3 length and insertions or deletions at six rearrangement sites. Within each subset, clonotype counts were normalized to sorted cell number, after which true diversity and Gini coefficients were computed with the tcR R package. The overlap coefficient, calculated on TCRB nucleotide sequences, was used to measure repertoire sharing. As a proxy for the pre-selection repertoire, out-of-frame TCRB sequences from naive cells were analyzed. This immuneACCESS table, as held by TCRdb, lists in-frame sequences with V and J called but not all clones. Of the missing ones, under half trace to an unresolved V gene in checked studies; the others have no known cause. V and J calls and clone size are as listed in that table; D and trimming were resolved from the DNA. Counted in this sample were around 310,000 clones; approximately 13% of them appeared once. The biggest ten clones account for about 0.016% of the sample.

Sequenced sample: naive CD4+ T cells from blood. This specimen's cell subset or site label, interpreted: true naive CD4+ T cells. The chain is assembled from TRBV2 and TRBJ2-5, and TRBD2 aligns with 8 junction nucleotides. The receptor's source is a woman aged 18-30 years with type 1 diabetes. At the DNA level, the sequence is TGTGCCAGCAGTGAAGAGGCCAGCGGGAGATACGAAGAGACCCAGTACTTC. The resulting protein is CASSEEASGRYEETQYF.